One and the same sample provided the 9 T cell receptor beta chains below, sequenced in a study of T cell responses to AZD1222 COVID-19 vaccine. TCRdb's copy holds only in-frame clones and misses some; the assay was immunoSEQ multiplex PCR. Among nearly 110,000 clones listed, about 93% were seen once. The sample here was peripheral blood, taken 28 days after the second AZD1222 dose. Every receptor here comes from an adult who received the AZD1222 COVID-19 vaccine.

The chain couples TRBV5-4 to TRBJ2-7; TRBD2 aligns across 7 bases. From germline, CDR1 is SGHNT and CDR2 YYREEE (reference sequence). The CDR3 runs to 15 residues. Unmatched junction bases numbered 8, after V lost 3 bases and J lost 2 bases. The CDR3 DNA reads as TGTGCCAGCAGCTCAGGGACTAAAAGCCCCTACGAGCAGTACTTC. This sequence encodes CASSSGTKSPYEQYF.

The chain employs TRBV28 and TRBJ1-2; no reliable D call. The CDR3 length is 15 residues. V dropped 3 bases and J dropped 4 bases, with 15 bases sitting between them. The germline V gene encodes CDR1 MDHEN and CDR2 SYDVKM. The CDR3 region has the DNA TGTGCCAGCAGTTTTCGGGCCTCACCGGTCTATGGCTACACCTTC. Amino acid sequence: CASSFRASPVYGYTF.

J is TRBJ1-6 and V is TRBV5-6; 7 nucleotides align to TRBD1. The CDR3 runs to 16 residues. The trim removed 0 bases at V and 8 bases at J, leaving 8 bases unmatched. Germline CDR1 is SGHDT and CDR2 is YYEEEE. The CDR3 reads CASSLEADREDSPLHF. The CDR3 nucleotides are TGTGCCAGCAGCTTGGAAGCCGACAGGGAAGATTCACCCCTCCACTTT.

The chain recombines TRBV5-6 with TRBJ1-2, with TRBD1 matching over 8 bases. CDR3 length: 14 amino acids. CDR1 SGHDT and CDR2 YYEEEE come from the germline V gene. Losses at the gene ends were 1 base for V and 7 bases for J; bases not matched to a gene: 6. CDR3 DNA sequence: TGTGCCAGCAGCTTGCAGGGGGCTATGCGTGGCTACACCTTC. This translates into CASSLQGAMRGYTF.

The V call is TRBV6-5, the J call TRBJ2-7, with TRBD1 matching over 9 bases. The CDR3 length is 13 residues. V lost 5 bases to trimming and J lost 4 bases; unmatched junction nucleotides: 3. Germline-derived CDR1 and CDR2 are MNHEY and SVGAGI. DNA of the CDR3: TGTGCCAGCAGTCGACAGGGGGAGTACGAGCAGTACTTC. Amino acid sequence: CASSRQGEYEQYF.

This clone appeared a single time. The V gene is TRBV5-1, the J gene TRBJ1-5; no clear D gene. The CDR3 is made up of 13 amino acids. Deletions cut 0 bases from V and 4 bases from J, with 5 bases between. CDR1 SGHRS and CDR2 YFSETQ come from the germline V gene. The CDR3 DNA reads as TGCGCCAGCAGCTTGGAGCCGAATCAGCCCCAGCATTTT. Residues: CASSLEPNQPQHF.

The chain couples TRBV5-1 to TRBJ2-1; 9 bases line up with TRBD2. In germline, CDR1 is SGHRS, CDR2 YFSETQ. Trimming removed 3 bases from V and 8 bases from J; junction bases left unmatched: 12. The CDR3 has 16 residues. The CDR3 region has the DNA TGCGCCAGCAGCTCGGGACTAGCAATTTTGAGGGATGAGCAGTTCTTC. Translated, it gives CASSSGLAILRDEQFF.

The CDR3 loop reads CASSLVNEQFF. The CDR3 DNA is TGTGCCAGCAGCTTAGTGAATGAGCAGTTCTTC. V and J are TRBV11-2 and TRBJ2-1; D ambiguous. Deletions cut 1 base from V and 7 bases from J, with 2 bases between. The CDR3 runs to 11 residues. Per the germline V gene, CDR1 is SGHAT and CDR2 is FQNNGV.

This rearrangement joins TRBV7-8 to TRBJ1-2; no definite D call. The CDR3 totals 14 residues. V was clipped by 5 bases and J by 8 bases, with 18 bases between them. Looked up from germline, CDR1 is SGHVS and CDR2 is FQNEAQ. The CDR3 DNA reads TGTGCCAGCAGCCCTACTACAGCGGGGAAGGGCTACACCTTC. This gives the protein CASSPTTAGKGYTF.